This T cell receptor beta chain was identified in a study of cytomegalovirus exposure and HLA in healthy donors. The CDR3 is made up of 17 amino acids. V lost 3 bases to trimming and J lost 1 base, with 16 bases between them. From germline, CDR1 is MDHEN and CDR2 SYDVKM. Profiling relied on immunoSEQ multiplex PCR, and the TCRdb table lists in-frame clones only, not all of them. The sample has about 64,000 clones, around 95% seen once. The V call is TRBV28, the J call TRBJ1-5; D remains ambiguous. The sample comprised PBMCs. The TCR sequence derives from a woman younger than 35 in good health and CMV-seropositive. For the CDR3, the DNA is TGTGCCAGCAGTTTTTTGGGAGGGCTGAGGAGCAATCAGCCCCAGCATTTT. Translated: CASSFLGGLRSNQPQHF.